Shown below are 12 T cell receptor beta chains from a single sample sequenced in a study of blood T cell dynamics during melanoma immunotherapy. Clones were sequenced by immunoSEQ multiplex PCR, and TCRdb holds only the in-frame ones, with some missing. The data show under 20,000 clones, 70% to 90% seen once. The time point is: week 3, after first cycle of checkpoint inhibitor. Sequenced material: blood, taken from a patient treated with checkpoint blockade. Receptors were obtained from a human donor with melanoma.

The rearrangement uses TRBV25-1 and TRBJ2-1, with 11 positions matching TRBD2. Germline V gene lookup returns CDR1 MGHDK and CDR2 SYGVNS. The CDR3 has 17 residues. With 2 bases clipped from V and 5 bases from J, the junction kept 8 bases outside the gene matches. DNA of the CDR3: TGTGCCAGCAGTGAACTAGCGGGAGGCACAGGCGACAATGAGCAGTTCTTC. Its protein is CASSELAGGTGDNEQFF.

In regard to this clone: It is unclear where the CDR3 begins or ends on the DNA, so no DNA is shown, and the CDR3 is as TCRdb lists it. The CDR3 spells CASSLSLRAGGRNQPQHF. The chain combines TRBV28 with TRBJ1-5. CDR1 and CDR2 from the germline V gene are MDHEN and SYDVKM. The CDR3 comprises 18 residues, both ends counted.

CDR3 DNA: TGCGCCAGCAGCTTGCCATCAGATACGCAGTATTTT. Translation: CASSLPSDTQYF. This chain uses TRBV5-1 with TRBJ2-3, with D unclear. In germline, CDR1 is SGHRS, CDR2 YFSETQ. The length of the CDR3 is 12 residues. Trimming left V 1 base short and J 4 bases short, with 4 bases between.

CDR3 residues: CASSQDAGQGSGANVLTF. Here the CDR3 DNA reads TGCGCCAGCAGCCAAGACGCCGGACAGGGCTCTGGGGCCAACGTCCTGACTTTC. The rearrangement links TRBV4-1 to TRBJ2-6; 8 bases fit TRBD1. Looked up from germline, CDR1 is MGHRA and CDR2 is YSYEKL. CDR3 length equals 18 residues. V shed 0 bases and J 0 bases; nucleotides not matched to a gene: 4.

The chain has TRBV5-6 and TRBJ2-7, with D unresolved. From germline, CDR1 is SGHDT and CDR2 YYEEEE. The length of the CDR3 is 13 residues. Trimming pared 1 base from V and 0 bases from J, leaving 5 bases between. CDR3 protein: CASSLLDSYEQYF. The DNA of the CDR3 is TGTGCCAGCAGCTTGCTGGACTCCTACGAGCAGTACTTC.

The gene calls are TRBV27 and TRBJ1-6; no clear D gene. This CDR3 contains 13 residues. The germline gives CDR1 MNHEY, CDR2 SMNVEV (reference sequence). The V and J ends lost 6 bases and 10 bases respectively, with 13 bases between them. The CDR3 sequence: CASSPVIGSPLHF. The CDR3 DNA reads TGTGCCAGCAGCCCTGTCATAGGGTCACCCCTCCACTTT.

The chain uses TRBV29-1 and TRBJ1-4, with TRBD1 identical over 11 bases. The junction had 5 bases not matched to a gene; V was cut back by 0 bases and J by 8 bases. The CDR3 spans 15 residues. Germline CDR1 and CDR2: SQVTM and ANQGSEA. This CDR3 reads CSVEDEGTGGEKLFF. CDR3 nucleotides: TGCAGCGTTGAAGATGAGGGGACAGGGGGGGAAAAACTGTTTTTT.

The DNA of the CDR3 is TGTGCCAGCAGTGAAGCGGTTACTGCCGGAAACACCATATATTTT. It yields the protein CASSEAVTAGNTIYF. The chain has TRBV6-1 and TRBJ1-3; no reliable D call. This CDR3 spans 15 amino acids. Germline V gene data show CDR1 as MNHNS and CDR2 as SASEGT. Trimming stripped 0 bases from V and 4 bases from J, with 10 bases between.

V and J are TRBV6-5 and TRBJ2-1; D is unresolved. The CDR3 has 13 amino acids. CDR1 MNHEY and CDR2 SVGAGI come from the germline V gene. V was pared by 2 bases and J by 5 bases, with 7 bases between. The CDR3 DNA follows: TGTGCCAGCAGTTACGGGTCGAACAATGAGCAGTTCTTC. Translating gives CASSYGSNNEQFF.

CDR3 loop: CASSLGRSNQPQHF. CDR3 DNA sequence: TGTGCCAGCAGTTTGGGACGGAGCAATCAGCCCCAGCATTTT. The chain employs TRBV27 and TRBJ1-5, with D possibly matching TRBD1 (5 bases). The CDR3 contains 14 residues. Germline V CDR1 and CDR2: MNHEY, SMNVEV (reference sequence). The V and J ends lost 3 bases and 1 base respectively, with 7 bases between them.

This clone was counted a single time. The chain joins TRBV30 to TRBJ2-4; TRBD1 agrees at 7 bases. Germline V gene sequence: CDR1 GTSNPN, CDR2 SVGIG (reference sequence). The CDR3 has 15 residues. J gave up 4 bases and V 5 bases, and 11 bases lay outside the gene matches. The CDR3 here is CAWDRGTVLKNIQYF. In DNA form, the CDR3 reads TGTGCCTGGGATCGAGGGACAGTGTTAAAAAACATTCAGTACTTC.

This chain links TRBV28 with TRBJ1-1; D gene ambiguous. Germline CDR1 and CDR2: MDHEN and SYDVKM. V was pared by 8 bases and J by 2 bases, with 9 bases between. CDR3 length: 12 amino acids. This CDR3 reads CASSLVNTEAFF. CDR3 in DNA: TGTGCCAGCTCCCTGGTCAACACTGAAGCTTTCTTT.